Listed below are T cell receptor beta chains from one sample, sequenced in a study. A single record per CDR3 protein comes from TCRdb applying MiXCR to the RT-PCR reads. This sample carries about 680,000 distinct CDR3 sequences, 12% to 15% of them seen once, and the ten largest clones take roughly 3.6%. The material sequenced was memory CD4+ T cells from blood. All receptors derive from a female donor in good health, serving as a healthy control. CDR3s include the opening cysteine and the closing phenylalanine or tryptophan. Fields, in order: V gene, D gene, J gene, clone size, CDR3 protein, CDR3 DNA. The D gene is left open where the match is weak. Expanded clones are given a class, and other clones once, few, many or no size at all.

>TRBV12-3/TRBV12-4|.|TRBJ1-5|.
CASTKSNQPQHF
TGTGCCAGCACAAAAAGCAATCAGCCCCAGCATTTT
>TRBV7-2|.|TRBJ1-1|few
CASTLLRRTEAFF
TGTGCCAGCACCCTCTTAAGAAGGACTGAAGCTTTCTTT
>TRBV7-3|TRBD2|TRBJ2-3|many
CASSFTGGGGTQYF
TGTGCCAGCAGCTTCACCGGCGGGGGAGGAACGCAGTATTTT
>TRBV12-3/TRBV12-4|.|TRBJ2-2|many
CASSLVANTGELFF
TGTGCCAGCAGTTTAGTTGCTAACACCGGGGAGCTGTTTTTT
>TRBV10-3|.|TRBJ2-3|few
CAIRRSQTSTDTQYF
TGTGCCATCAGACGGTCCCAGACTAGCACAGATACGCAGTATTTT
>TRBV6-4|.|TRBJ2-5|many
CASLHFQETQYF
TGTGCCAGCCTGCACTTCCAAGAGACCCAGTACTTC
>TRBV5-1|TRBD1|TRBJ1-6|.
CASSHGTGGAPLHF
TGCGCCAGCAGCCACGGGACAGGGGGTGCACCCCTCCACTTT
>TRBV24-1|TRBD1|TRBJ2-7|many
CATSDPGTGAYEQYF
TGTGCCACCAGTGACCCCGGGACAGGAGCCTACGAGCAGTACTTC
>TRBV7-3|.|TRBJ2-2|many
CASSEDDGAGELFF
TGTGCCAGCAGCGAGGACGATGGCGCCGGGGAGCTGTTTTTT
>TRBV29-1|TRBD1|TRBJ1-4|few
CSVEGTGTARGEKLFF
TGCAGCGTTGAGGGGACAGGGACAGCGAGGGGGGAAAAACTGTTTTTT
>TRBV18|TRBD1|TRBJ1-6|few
CASSPDRSSPLHF
TGTGCCAGCTCACCGGACAGGAGTTCACCCCTCCACTTT
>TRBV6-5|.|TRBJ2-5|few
CASRGYQETQYF
TGTGCCAGCAGGGGGTACCAAGAGACCCAGTACTTC
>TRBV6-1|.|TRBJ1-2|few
CASSEAEQVVGYTF
TGTGCCAGCAGTGAAGCAGAACAGGTGGTCGGCTACACCTTC
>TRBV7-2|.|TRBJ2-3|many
CASSLGGPTDTQYF
TGTGCCAGCAGCTTAGGGGGGCCCACAGATACGCAGTATTTT
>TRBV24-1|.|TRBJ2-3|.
CATSDSRTDTQYF
TGTGCCACCAGTGATTCCCGCACAGATACGCAGTATTTT
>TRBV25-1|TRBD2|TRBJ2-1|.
CASSEESSGRGNEQFF
TGTGCCAGCAGTGAAGAAAGTAGCGGGAGAGGGAATGAGCAGTTCTTC
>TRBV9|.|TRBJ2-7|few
CASSVTPGAGSYEQYF
TGTGCCAGCAGCGTAACCCCAGGGGCAGGATCCTACGAGCAGTACTTC
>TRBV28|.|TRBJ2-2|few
CASVRTPNTGELFF
TGTGCCTCCGTCCGGACCCCGAACACCGGGGAGCTGTTTTTT
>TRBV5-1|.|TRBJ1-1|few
CASSLVVLGDRNTEAFF
TGCGCCAGCAGCTTGGTTGTTCTTGGCGACAGAAACACTGAAGCTTTCTTT
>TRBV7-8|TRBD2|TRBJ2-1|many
CASSRTSGRQMGTYNEQFF
TGTGCCAGCAGTAGAACTAGCGGGAGACAAATGGGAACCTACAATGAGCAGTTCTTC
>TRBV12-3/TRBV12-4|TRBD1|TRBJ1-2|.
CASSEEDRVLVSGYTF
TGTGCCAGCAGTGAGGAAGACAGGGTTCTCGTCTCTGGCTACACCTTC
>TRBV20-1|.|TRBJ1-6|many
CSAYTGGYNSPLHF
TGCAGTGCCTATACGGGAGGCTATAATTCACCCCTCCACTTT
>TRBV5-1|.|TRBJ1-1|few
CASSLDSGRTNTEAFF
TGCGCCAGCAGCTTGGATTCTGGCAGGACGAACACTGAAGCTTTCTTT
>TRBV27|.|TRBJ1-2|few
CASSLRVGGGYTF
TGTGCCAGCAGTTTAAGGGTCGGTGGTGGCTACACCTTC
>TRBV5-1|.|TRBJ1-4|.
CASSPDRIGKLFF
TGCGCCAGCAGCCCCGACAGAATAGGGAAACTGTTTTTT
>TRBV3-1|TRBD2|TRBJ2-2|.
CASSPAGVGGELFF
TGTGCCAGCAGCCCAGCGGGAGTCGGCGGGGAGCTGTTTTTT
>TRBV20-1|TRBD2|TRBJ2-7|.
CSARKTGTSGVSSYEQYF
TGCAGTGCTAGAAAGACCGGGACTAGCGGGGTATCCTCCTACGAGCAGTACTTC
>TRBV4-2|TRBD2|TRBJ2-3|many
CASSQPPAGGPDTQYF
TGTGCCAGCAGCCAACCCCCAGCGGGAGGGCCAGATACGCAGTATTTT
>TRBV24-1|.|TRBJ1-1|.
CATSDIGRTAFF
TGTGCCACCAGTGATATTGGGAGAACAGCTTTCTTT
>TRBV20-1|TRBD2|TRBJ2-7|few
CSVPGLDHEQYF
TGCAGTGTGCCGGGACTAGACCACGAGCAGTACTTC
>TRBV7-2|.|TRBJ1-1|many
CASSASRANTEAFF
TGTGCCAGCAGCGCAAGTAGGGCGAACACTGAAGCTTTCTTT
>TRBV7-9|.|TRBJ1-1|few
CASSRGARSAEAFF
TGTGCCAGCAGCCGAGGGGCCCGGTCGGCTGAAGCTTTCTTT
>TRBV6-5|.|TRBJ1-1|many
CASSYRRSTEAFF
TGTGCCAGCAGTTACAGGAGGTCGACTGAAGCTTTCTTT
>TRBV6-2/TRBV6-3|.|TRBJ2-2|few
CASSEQGNTGELFF
TGTGCCAGCAGCGAACAGGGGAACACCGGGGAGCTGTTTTTT
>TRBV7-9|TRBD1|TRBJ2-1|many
CASRPSAGQGLAEQFF
TGTGCCAGCAGACCGTCCGCGGGACAGGGTCTTGCTGAGCAGTTCTTC
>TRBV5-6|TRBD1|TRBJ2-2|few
CASSFTPGTGYGELFF
TGTGCCAGCAGCTTCACGCCCGGGACAGGGTACGGGGAGCTGTTTTTT
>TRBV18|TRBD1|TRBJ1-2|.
CASSPSGGFGYTF
TGTGCCAGCTCACCATCAGGGGGATTTGGCTACACCTTC
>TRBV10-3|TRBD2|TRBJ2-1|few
CAITGVAGGIEQFF
TGTGCCATCACGGGAGTAGCGGGAGGTATTGAGCAGTTCTTC
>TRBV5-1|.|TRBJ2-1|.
CASSAPGAFDEQFF
TGCGCCAGCAGCGCGCCGGGAGCATTCGATGAGCAGTTCTTC
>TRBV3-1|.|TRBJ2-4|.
CASSQDLDSRGNIQYF
TGTGCCAGCAGCCAAGACTTGGACTCCCGGGGAAACATTCAGTACTTC
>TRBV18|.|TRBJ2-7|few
CASSPLPQGRGRGEQYF
TGTGCCAGCTCACCTCTTCCTCAGGGCAGGGGTAGAGGAGAGCAGTACTTC
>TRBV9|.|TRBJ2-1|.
CASSPRLGRFDNEQFF
TGTGCCAGCAGCCCCCGCCTGGGCCGATTCGACAATGAGCAGTTCTTC
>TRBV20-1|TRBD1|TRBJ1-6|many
CSARDGTTGGYSPLHF
TGCAGTGCTAGAGATGGTACCACAGGGGGCTATTCACCCCTCCACTTT
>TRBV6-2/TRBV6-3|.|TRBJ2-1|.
CASSYGGDPYNEQFF
TGTGCCAGCAGTTACGGAGGGGATCCCTACAATGAGCAGTTCTTC
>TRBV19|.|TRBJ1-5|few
CASSIRGVGSNQPQHF
TGTGCCAGTAGTATCCGAGGAGTAGGGAGCAATCAGCCCCAGCATTTT
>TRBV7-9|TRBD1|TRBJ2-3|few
CASSLGSTGGDTQYF
TGTGCCAGCAGCTTAGGGTCGACAGGGGGAGATACGCAGTATTTT
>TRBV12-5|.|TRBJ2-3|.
CASGLTFPETDTQYF
TGTGCTAGTGGTTTGACCTTTCCGGAGACAGATACGCAGTATTTT
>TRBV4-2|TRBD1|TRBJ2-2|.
CASSPIDRDGFGELFF
TGTGCCAGCAGCCCGATCGACAGGGACGGCTTCGGGGAGCTGTTTTTT
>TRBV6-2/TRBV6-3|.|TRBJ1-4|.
CASTSGGKLFF
TGTGCCAGCACCTCGGGGGGAAAACTGTTTTTT